A single sample is the source of the 6 T cell receptor beta chains below, sequenced in a study of monozygotic twins with inflammatory bowel disease. With the 5' RACE reads reprocessed, TCRdb shows one record per CDR3 protein and no DNA. The sample has 300,000 to 400,000 distinct CDR3 sequences. Material: blood. Every receptor here comes from a human donor with ulcerative colitis or Crohn's disease, or a healthy co-twin of an affected twin (not recorded which).

The chain joins TRBV5-4 to TRBJ2-1; with no DNA, the TCRdb D assignment of TRBD1 cannot be verified. Germline CDR1 is SGHNT and CDR2 is YYREEE (reference sequence). CDR3 length: 13 residues. Here the CDR3 reads CASSSGNRDEQFF.

The chain has TRBV29-1 and TRBJ2-6. CDR3 size: 14 residues. Germline CDR1 reads SQVTM; CDR2 reads ANQGSEA. The CDR3 reads CSVFSTSGANVLTF. Complete variable domain (other parts from reference TRBV29-1 and TRBJ2-6): SAVISQKPSRDICQRGTSLTIQCQVDSQVTMMFWYRQQPGQSLTLIATANQGSEATYESGFVIDKFPISRPNLTFSTLTVSNMSPEDSSIYLCSVFSTSGANVLTFGAGSRLTVL.

V is TRBV20-1 and J is TRBJ2-2; the TCRdb call, TRBD1, lacks DNA for checking. The CDR3 has 13 residues. The germline V gene encodes CDR1 DFQATT and CDR2 SNEGSKA (reference sequence). CDR3 loop: CSARSPFTGELFF.

The chain uses TRBV18 and TRBJ2-1; lacking DNA, the TRBD2 call made by TCRdb goes unchecked. The CDR3 is 17 amino acids. Looked up from germline, CDR1 is KGHSH and CDR2 is LQKENI. The CDR3 spells CASSPVMFSGNSNEQFF.

This chain joins TRBV18 and TRBJ2-2. The CDR3 consists of 13 residues. Germline V gene lookup returns CDR1 KGHSH and CDR2 LQKENI. Here the CDR3 reads CASSATSTGELFF.

The CDR3 is CASSLAWGTEAFF. This chain connects TRBV27 to TRBJ1-1. Germline V gene lookup returns CDR1 MNHEY and CDR2 SMNVEV (reference sequence). There are 13 residues in the CDR3.